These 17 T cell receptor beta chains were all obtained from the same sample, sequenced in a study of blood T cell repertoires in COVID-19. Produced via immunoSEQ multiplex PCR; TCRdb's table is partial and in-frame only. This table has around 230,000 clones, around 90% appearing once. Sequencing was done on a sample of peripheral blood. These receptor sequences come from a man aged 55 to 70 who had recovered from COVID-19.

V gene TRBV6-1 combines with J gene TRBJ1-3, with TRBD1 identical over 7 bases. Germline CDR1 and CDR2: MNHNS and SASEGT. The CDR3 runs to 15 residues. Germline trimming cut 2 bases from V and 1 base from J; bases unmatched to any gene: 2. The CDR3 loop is CASSEWDSSGNTIYF. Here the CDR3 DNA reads TGTGCCAGCAGTGAATGGGACAGTTCTGGAAACACCATATATTTT.

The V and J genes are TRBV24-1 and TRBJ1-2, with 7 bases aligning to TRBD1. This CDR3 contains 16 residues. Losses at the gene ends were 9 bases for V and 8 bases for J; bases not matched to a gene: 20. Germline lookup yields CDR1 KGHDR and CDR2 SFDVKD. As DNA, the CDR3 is TGTGCCACCCCTCAATGGACAGGTTCCCGTTCGTGCGGCTACACCTTC. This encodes CATPQWTGSRSCGYTF.

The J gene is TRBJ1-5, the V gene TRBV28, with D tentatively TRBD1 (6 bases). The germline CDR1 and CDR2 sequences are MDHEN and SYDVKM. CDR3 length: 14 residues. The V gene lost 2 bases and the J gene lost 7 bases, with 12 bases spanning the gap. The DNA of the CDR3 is TGTGCCAGCAGTTTACCATTACAGGGCCAGCCCCAGCATTTT. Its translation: CASSLPLQGQPQHF.

This CDR3 reads CASSETVGGQPQHF. For the CDR3, the DNA is TGTGCCAGCAGTGAGACAGTGGGGGGTCAGCCCCAGCATTTT. This chain links TRBV6-1 with TRBJ1-5; tentative D call: TRBD1 (5 bases). V was cut by 3 bases and J by 6 bases, with 12 bases left in between. CDR1 is MNHNS, CDR2 SASEGT, per germline. There are 14 residues in the CDR3.

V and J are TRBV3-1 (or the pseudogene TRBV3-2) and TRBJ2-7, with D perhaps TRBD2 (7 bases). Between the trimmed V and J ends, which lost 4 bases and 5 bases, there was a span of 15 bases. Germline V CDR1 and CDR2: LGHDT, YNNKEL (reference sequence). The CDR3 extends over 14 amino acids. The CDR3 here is CASSRGGGPNEQYF. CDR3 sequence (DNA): TGTGCCAGCAGCCGGGGAGGGGGTCCCAACGAGCAGTACTTC.

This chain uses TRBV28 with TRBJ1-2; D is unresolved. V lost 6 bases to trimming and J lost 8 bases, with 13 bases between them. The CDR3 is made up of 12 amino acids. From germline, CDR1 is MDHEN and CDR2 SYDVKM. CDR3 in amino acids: CASSTPSRGYTF. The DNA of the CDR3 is TGTGCCAGCAGCACCCCCTCGCGGGGCTACACCTTC.

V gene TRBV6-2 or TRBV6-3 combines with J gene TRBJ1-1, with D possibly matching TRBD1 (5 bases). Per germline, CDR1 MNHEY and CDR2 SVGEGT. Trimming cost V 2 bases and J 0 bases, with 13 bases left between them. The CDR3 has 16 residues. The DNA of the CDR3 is TGTGCCAGCAGTTACAAGGAGGGCAGGGTGAACACTGAAGCTTTCTTT. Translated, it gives CASSYKEGRVNTEAFF.

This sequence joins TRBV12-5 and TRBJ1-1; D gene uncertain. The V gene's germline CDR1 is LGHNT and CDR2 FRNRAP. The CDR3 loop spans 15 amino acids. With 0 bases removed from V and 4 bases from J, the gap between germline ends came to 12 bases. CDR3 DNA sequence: TGTGCTAGTGGTTTGGTATTCTCATCGAGCACTGAAGCTTTCTTT. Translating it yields CASGLVFSSSTEAFF.

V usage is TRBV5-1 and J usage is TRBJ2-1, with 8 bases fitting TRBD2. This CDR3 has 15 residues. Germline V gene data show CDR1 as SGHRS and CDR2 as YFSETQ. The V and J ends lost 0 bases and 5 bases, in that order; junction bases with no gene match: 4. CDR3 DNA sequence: TGCGCCAGCAGCTTGGCGATTAGCGGGAACAATGAGCAGTTCTTC. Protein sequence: CASSLAISGNNEQFF.

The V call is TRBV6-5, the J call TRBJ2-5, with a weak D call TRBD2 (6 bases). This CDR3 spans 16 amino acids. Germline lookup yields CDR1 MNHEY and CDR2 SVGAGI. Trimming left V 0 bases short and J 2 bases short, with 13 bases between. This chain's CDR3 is CASSYSIVGTQETQYF. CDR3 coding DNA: TGTGCCAGCAGTTACTCGATTGTAGGGACTCAAGAGACCCAGTACTTC.

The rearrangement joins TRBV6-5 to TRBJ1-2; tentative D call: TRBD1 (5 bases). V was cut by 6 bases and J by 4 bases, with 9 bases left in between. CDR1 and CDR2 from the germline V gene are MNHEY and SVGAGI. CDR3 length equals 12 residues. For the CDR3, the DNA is TGTGCCAGCAGAGGGGATGGCTATGGCTACACCTTC. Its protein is CASRGDGYGYTF.

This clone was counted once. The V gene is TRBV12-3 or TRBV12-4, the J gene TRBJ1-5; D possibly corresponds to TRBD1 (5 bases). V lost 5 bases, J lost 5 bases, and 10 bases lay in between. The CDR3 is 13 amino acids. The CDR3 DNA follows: TGTGCCAGCAGTCCAGACAGCGATCAGCCCCAGCATTTT. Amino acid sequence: CASSPDSDQPQHF.

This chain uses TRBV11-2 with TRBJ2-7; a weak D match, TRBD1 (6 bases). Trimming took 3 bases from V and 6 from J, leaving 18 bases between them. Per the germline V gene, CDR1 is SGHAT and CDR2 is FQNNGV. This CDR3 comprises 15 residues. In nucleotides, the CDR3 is TGTGCCAGCAGCTTGCCGGGCTGGGACATCTCCGAGCAGTACTTC. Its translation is CASSLPGWDISEQYF. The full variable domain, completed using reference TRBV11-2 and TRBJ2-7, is EAGVAQSPRYKIIEKRQSVAFWCNPISGHATLYWYQQILGQGPKLLIQFQNNGVVDDSQLPKDRFSAERLKGVDSTLKIQPAKLEDSAVYLCASSLPGWDISEQYFGPGTRLTVT.

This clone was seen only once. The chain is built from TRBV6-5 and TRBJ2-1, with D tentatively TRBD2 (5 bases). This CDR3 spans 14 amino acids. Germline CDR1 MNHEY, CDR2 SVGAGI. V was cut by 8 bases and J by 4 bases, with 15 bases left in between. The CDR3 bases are TGTGCCAGCTCCTACCGGACTGAATACAATGAGCAGTTCTTC. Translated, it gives CASSYRTEYNEQFF.

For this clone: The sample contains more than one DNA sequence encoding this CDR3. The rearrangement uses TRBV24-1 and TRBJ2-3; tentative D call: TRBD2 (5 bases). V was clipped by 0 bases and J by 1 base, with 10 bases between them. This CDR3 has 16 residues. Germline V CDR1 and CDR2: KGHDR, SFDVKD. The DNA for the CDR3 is TGTGCCACCAGTGATTTGCGATTCGGGGGCACAGATACGCAGTATTTT. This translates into CATSDLRFGGTDTQYF.

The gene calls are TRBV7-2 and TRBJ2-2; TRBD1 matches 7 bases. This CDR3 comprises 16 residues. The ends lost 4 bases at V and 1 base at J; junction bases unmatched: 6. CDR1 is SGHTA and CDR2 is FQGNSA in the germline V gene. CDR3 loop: CASSSLGGLNTGELFF. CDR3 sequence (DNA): TGTGCCAGCAGCTCGCTAGGGGGCTTGAACACCGGGGAGCTGTTTTTT.

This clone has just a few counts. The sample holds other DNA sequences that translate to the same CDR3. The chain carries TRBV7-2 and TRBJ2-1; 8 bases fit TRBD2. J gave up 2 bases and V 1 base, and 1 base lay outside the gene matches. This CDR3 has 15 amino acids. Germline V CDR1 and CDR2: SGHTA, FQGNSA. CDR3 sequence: CASSLGLAPYNEQFF. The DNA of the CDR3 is TGTGCCAGCAGCTTAGGACTAGCGCCCTACAATGAGCAGTTCTTC.